Listed below are T cell receptor beta chains from one sample, sequenced in a study of cytotoxic CD8 clonotypes in ibrutinib-treated CLL. The data were produced by immunoSEQ multiplex PCR, yet TCRdb's version contains in-frame clones alone and is incomplete. The data contain approximately 330,000 clones, around four fifths of them singletons. The sequencing used PBMCs, collected before ibrutinib treatment. Receptors were obtained from a human donor with chronic lymphocytic leukemia. The CDR3 runs from the conserved cysteine through the conserved F or W. A D gene is named only where the DNA matches it firmly. Some rows have no size entry. The others give once, few or many, or a class for an expanded clone.

abundance	j_gene	v_gene	d_gene	CDR3aa	CDR3nt
-	TRBJ2-3	TRBV14	TRBD2	CASSTGTSADTQYF	TGTGCCAGCAGCACCGGGACTAGCGCAGATACGCAGTATTTT
-	TRBJ2-3	TRBV11-2	-	CASTWGTSTDTQYF	TGTGCCAGCACCTGGGGGACTAGCACAGATACGCAGTATTTT
-	TRBJ1-4	TRBV18	-	CASSRTESATNEKLFF	TGTGCCAGCTCACGGACAGAGTCTGCAACTAATGAAAAACTGTTTTTT
-	TRBJ1-1	TRBV2	-	CASSEVPPGGKAFF	TGTGCCAGCAGTGAGGTCCCCCCGGGGGGGAAAGCTTTCTTT
once	TRBJ1-2	TRBV4-1	TRBD1	CASSQAGGYGYTF	TGCGCCAGCAGCCAAGCAGGGGGGTATGGCTACACCTTC
-	TRBJ2-7	TRBV5-4	-	CASSLLGYSYEQYF	TGTGCCAGCAGCTTGTTAGGCTACTCCTACGAGCAGTACTTC
-	TRBJ2-3	TRBV5-1	-	CASTIRGSADTQYF	TGCGCCAGCACTATTCGGGGTAGCGCGGATACGCAGTATTTT
-	TRBJ2-7	TRBV7-6	TRBD1	CASSLGQYSYEQYF	TGTGCCAGCAGCCTGGGACAGTATTCCTACGAGCAGTACTTC
-	TRBJ1-3	TRBV30	TRBD1	CAWSRGAKGNTIYF	TGTGCCTGGAGCAGGGGGGCGAAAGGAAACACCATATATTTT
-	TRBJ2-1	TRBV2	-	CASSEVGSDEQFF	TGTGCCAGCAGTGAGGTGGGTAGCGATGAGCAGTTCTTC
-	TRBJ2-2	TRBV9	TRBD2	CASSLAGGHTGELFF	TGTGCCAGCAGCTTAGCGGGAGGGCACACCGGGGAGCTGTTTTTT
-	TRBJ2-7	TRBV14	TRBD2	CASSQDIRQSGTSGSPYEQYF	TGTGCCAGCAGCCAAGATATCCGACAGTCAGGGACTAGCGGGAGTCCCTACGAGCAGTACTTC
-	TRBJ2-7	TRBV6-1	TRBD1	CAGETGGYSYEQYF	TGTGCCGGAGAGACAGGGGGGTACTCCTACGAGCAGTACTTC
-	TRBJ2-3	TRBV7-6	-	CASSPGSASAHTDTQYF	TGTGCCAGCAGCCCCGGCTCGGCTAGCGCACACACAGATACGCAGTATTTT
-	TRBJ1-2	TRBV28	-	CASQGRPNYGYTF	TGTGCCTCTCAGGGACGACCTAACTATGGCTACACCTTC
-	TRBJ2-1	TRBV7-3	-	CASSLFPRGGVGLYNEQFF	TGTGCCAGCAGCTTATTTCCCCGGGGTGGTGTCGGGCTATACAATGAGCAGTTCTTC
-	TRBJ1-2	TRBV5-4	-	CASSTHSGFYGYTF	TGTGCCAGCAGCACCCACTCAGGGTTCTATGGCTACACCTTC
-	TRBJ2-3	TRBV7-2	-	CASSPADTQYF	TGTGCCAGCAGCCCAGCAGATACGCAGTATTTT
-	TRBJ2-5	TRBV5-6	TRBD2	CASSSRLAGVRETQYF	TGTGCCAGCAGCTCCAGACTAGCGGGAGTGCGAGAGACCCAGTACTTC
-	TRBJ1-1	TRBV9	-	CASSVYSNTEAFF	TGTGCCAGCAGCGTATATTCTAACACTGAAGCTTTCTTT
-	TRBJ1-2	TRBV9	-	CASRSTGKGYTF	TGTGCCAGCCGGAGCACCGGGAAGGGCTACACCTTC
-	TRBJ1-2	TRBV5-4	-	CASSSRTDSNYGYTF	TGTGCCAGCAGCTCGCGGACAGATTCTAACTATGGCTACACCTTC
once	TRBJ2-1	TRBV7-8	-	CASSPGLGGHAYNEQFF	TGTGCCAGCAGCCCCGGGCTAGGGGGACACGCCTACAATGAGCAGTTCTTC